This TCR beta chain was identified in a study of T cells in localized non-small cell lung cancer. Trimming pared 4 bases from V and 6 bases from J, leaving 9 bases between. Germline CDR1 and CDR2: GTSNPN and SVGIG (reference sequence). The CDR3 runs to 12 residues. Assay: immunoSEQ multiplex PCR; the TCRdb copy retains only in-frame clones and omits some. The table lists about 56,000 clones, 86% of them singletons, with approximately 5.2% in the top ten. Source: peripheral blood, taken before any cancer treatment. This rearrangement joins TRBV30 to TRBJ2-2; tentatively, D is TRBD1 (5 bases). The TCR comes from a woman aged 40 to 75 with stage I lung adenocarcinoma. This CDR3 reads CAWTKGPGELFF. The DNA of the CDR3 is TGTGCCTGGACGAAGGGGCCCGGGGAGCTGTTTTTT.